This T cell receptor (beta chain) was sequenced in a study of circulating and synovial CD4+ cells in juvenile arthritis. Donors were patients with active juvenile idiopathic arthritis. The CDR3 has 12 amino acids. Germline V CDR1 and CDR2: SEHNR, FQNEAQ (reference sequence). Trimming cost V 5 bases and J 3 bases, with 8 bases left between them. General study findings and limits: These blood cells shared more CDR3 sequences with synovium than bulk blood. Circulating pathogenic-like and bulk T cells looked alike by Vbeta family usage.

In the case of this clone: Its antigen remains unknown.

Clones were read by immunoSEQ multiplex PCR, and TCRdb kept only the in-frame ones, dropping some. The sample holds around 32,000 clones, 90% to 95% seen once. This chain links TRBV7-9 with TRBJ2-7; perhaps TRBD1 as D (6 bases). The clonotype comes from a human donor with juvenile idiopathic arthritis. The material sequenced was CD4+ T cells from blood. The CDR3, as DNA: TGTGCCAGCAGCCTCAGGGGCTACGAGCAGTACTTC. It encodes CASSLRGYEQYF.